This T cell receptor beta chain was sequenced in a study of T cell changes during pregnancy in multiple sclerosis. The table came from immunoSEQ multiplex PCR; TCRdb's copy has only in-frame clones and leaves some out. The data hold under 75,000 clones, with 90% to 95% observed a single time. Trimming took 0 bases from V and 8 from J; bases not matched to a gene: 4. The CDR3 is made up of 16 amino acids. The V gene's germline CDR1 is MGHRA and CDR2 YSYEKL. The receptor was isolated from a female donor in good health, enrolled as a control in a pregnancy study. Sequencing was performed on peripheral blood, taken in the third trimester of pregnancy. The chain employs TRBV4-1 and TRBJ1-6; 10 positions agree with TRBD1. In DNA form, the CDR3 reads TGCGCCAGCAGCCAAGATCAGGGACAGGGGTATTCACCCCTCCACTTT. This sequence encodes CASSQDQGQGYSPLHF.